This T cell receptor (beta chain) was profiled in a study of human T cells and chemical hapten exposure. The time point was: pre-sensitization, week 0. The sample's treatment: therapeutic diphenylcyclopropenone sensitization with weekly scalp DPC. Unique molecular identifiers were linked by the library to individual cDNA molecules. One entry per CDR3 protein results from TCRdb running MiXCR on the RACE reads. The sample carries fewer than 350,000 distinct CDR3 sequences, almost 8% recorded once. This clonotype was counted only a few times. What it binds is unknown. Findings and caveats of the study: Relative to control repertoires, expanded TCRs gave rise to significantly more large CDR3 similarity clusters.

The CDR3 has 14 amino acids. In germline, CDR1 is SQVTM, CDR2 ANQGSEA. The ends were cut back, 4 bases at V and 1 base at J, with 11 bases in the middle. The V gene is TRBV29-1, the J gene TRBJ1-5; TRBD1 might be the D (5 bases). Sequences were derived from whole blood, sampled in connection with sensitization to the hapten diphenylcyclopropenone (DPC). This sequence was found in a man aged 18 to 29 with alopecia areata. Some clones in this sample may be carry-over from other donors' samples. This CDR3 is CSVATGDSNQPQHF. As DNA, the CDR3 is TGCAGCGTTGCAACAGGCGACAGCAATCAGCCCCAGCATTTT.